The T cell receptor (beta chain) described here comes from a study of T cells after yellow fever vaccination. Findings and limits, study-wide: Post-booster reappearance was seen for most primary-vaccination clones (about 96% CD4, 75% to 90% CD8).

Turning to this clonotype: Its antigen is not identified.

In TCRdb, the 5' RACE reads were re-called with MiXCR into one record per CDR3 protein. Of about 310,000 distinct CDR3 sequences listed, 3.6% are singletons. The ends were cut back, 9 bases at V and 0 bases at J, with 11 bases in the middle. CDR3 length: 13 residues. The germline gives CDR1 MNHEY, CDR2 SMNVEV (reference sequence). The TCR originated in a man aged 18 to 35 who received the YFV17D yellow fever vaccine. Material: PBMCs, obtained on the day of the yellow fever booster vaccination. The V call is TRBV27, the J call TRBJ1-1, with unresolved D. The CDR3 loop is CASRDDVNTEAFF. CDR3 DNA sequence: TGTGCCAGTCGGGATGATGTGAACACTGAAGCTTTCTTT.